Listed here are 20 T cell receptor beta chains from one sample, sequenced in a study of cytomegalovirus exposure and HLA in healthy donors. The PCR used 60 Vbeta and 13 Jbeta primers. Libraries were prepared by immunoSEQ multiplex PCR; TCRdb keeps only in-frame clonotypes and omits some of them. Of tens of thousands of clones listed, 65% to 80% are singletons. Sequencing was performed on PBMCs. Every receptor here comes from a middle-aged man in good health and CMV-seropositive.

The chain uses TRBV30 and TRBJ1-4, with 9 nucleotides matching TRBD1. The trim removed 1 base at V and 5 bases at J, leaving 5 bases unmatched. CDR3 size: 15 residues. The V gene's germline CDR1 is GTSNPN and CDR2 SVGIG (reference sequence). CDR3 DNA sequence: TGTGCCTGGAGTGATAAACAGGGGGCAAATGAAAAACTGTTTTTT. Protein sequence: CAWSDKQGANEKLFF.

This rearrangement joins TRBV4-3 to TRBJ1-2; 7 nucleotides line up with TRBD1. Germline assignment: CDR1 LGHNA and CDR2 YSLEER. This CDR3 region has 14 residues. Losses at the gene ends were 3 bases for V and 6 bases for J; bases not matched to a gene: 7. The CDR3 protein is CASSQGGTGDGYTF. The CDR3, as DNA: TGCGCCAGCAGCCAGGGAGGCACAGGGGATGGCTACACCTTC.

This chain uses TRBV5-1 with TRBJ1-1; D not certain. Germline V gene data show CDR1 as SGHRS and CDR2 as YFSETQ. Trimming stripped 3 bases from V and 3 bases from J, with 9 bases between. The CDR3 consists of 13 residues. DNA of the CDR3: TGCGCCAGCAGCTCCCAGGAAGACACTGAAGCTTTCTTT. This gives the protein CASSSQEDTEAFF.

The CDR3 DNA sequence: TGCGCCAGCAGCCCGCTACACCGAGGAGAAGCTTTCTTT. It encodes CASSPLHRGEAFF. The V and J genes are TRBV5-1 and TRBJ1-1; no reliable D call. The germline gives CDR1 SGHRS, CDR2 YFSETQ. The CDR3 is 13 amino acids. V was cut by 4 bases and J by 8 bases, with 15 bases left in between.

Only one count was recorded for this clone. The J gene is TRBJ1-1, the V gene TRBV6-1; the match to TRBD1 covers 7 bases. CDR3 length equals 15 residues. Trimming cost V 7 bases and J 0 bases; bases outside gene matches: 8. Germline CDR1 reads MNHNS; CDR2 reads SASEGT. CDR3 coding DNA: TGTGCCAGCACATGGACAGGCGCTGTGAACACTGAAGCTTTCTTT. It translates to CASTWTGAVNTEAFF.

CDR3 in DNA: TGTGCCAGCAGCGTAGGGAGCGGGAGTTCTTACGAGCAGTACTTC. As protein: CASSVGSGSSYEQYF. V usage is TRBV6-5 and J usage is TRBJ2-7, with 8 bases aligning to TRBD2. The CDR3 length is 15 residues. Losses at the gene ends were 6 bases for V and 4 bases for J; bases not matched to a gene: 11. CDR1 is MNHEY and CDR2 is SVGAGI in the germline V gene.

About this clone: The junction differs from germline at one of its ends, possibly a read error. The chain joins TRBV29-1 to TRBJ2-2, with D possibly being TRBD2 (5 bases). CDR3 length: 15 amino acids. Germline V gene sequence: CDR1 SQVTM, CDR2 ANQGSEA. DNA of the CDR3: TGCAGCGTTGATTCCGCACAGATCGAACACCGGGGAGCTGTTTTT. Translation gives CSVDSAQIEHRGAVF.

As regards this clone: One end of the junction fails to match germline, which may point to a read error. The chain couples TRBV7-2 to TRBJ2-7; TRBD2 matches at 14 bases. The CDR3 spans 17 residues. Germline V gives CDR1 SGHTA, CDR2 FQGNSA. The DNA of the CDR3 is TGTGCCGGCAGCTCGCTGGGGACTAGCGGGAGAATTAACGAGCAGTACTTC. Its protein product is CAGSSLGTSGRINEQYF.

CDR3 sequence reads: CASSEGPRQTNYGYTF. The CDR3, as DNA: TGTGCCAGCAGTGAAGGCCCCCGACAGACAAACTATGGCTACACCTTC. The chain recombines TRBV2 with TRBJ1-2; a possible D gene is TRBD1 (5 bases). Germline V gene sequence: CDR1 SNHLY, CDR2 FYNNEI. CDR3 length equals 16 residues. Trimming removed 1 base from V and 2 bases from J, with 14 bases in between.

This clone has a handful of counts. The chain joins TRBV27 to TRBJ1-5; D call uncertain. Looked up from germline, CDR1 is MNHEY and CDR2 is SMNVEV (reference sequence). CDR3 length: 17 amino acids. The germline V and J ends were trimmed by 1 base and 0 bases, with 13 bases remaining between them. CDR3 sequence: CASSLYGQSHSNQPQHF. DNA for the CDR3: TGTGCCAGCAGTTTATATGGGCAGTCTCATAGCAATCAGCCCCAGCATTTT.

CDR3 in DNA: TGTGCCAGCAGCCTCGCGGATCAGCCCCAGCATTTT. Protein sequence: CASSLADQPQHF. The J gene is TRBJ1-5, the V gene TRBV7-8; D gene unclear. CDR3 length: 12 amino acids. Trimming removed 5 bases from V and 5 bases from J, with 7 bases in between. Germline CDR1 and CDR2: SGHVS and FQNEAQ. The full variable domain, in which reference TRBV7-8 and TRBJ1-5 provide the parts outside the CDR3, is GAGVSQSPRYKVAKRGQDVALRCDPISGHVSLFWYQQALGQGPEFLTYFQNEAQLDKSGLPSDRFFAERPEGSVSTLKIQRTQQEDSAVYLCASSLADQPQHFGDGTRLSIL.

The CDR3 is CASSIDSTSGRNEQFF. In DNA, the CDR3 is TGTGCCAGTAGTATAGACTCTACTAGCGGGAGAAATGAGCAGTTCTTC. The gene calls are TRBV19 and TRBJ2-1; 11 nucleotides align to TRBD2. V shed 0 bases, J shed 7 bases, and the junction held 5 bases outside the gene matches. Germline V gene data show CDR1 as LNHDA and CDR2 as SQIVND (reference sequence). The CDR3 consists of 16 residues.

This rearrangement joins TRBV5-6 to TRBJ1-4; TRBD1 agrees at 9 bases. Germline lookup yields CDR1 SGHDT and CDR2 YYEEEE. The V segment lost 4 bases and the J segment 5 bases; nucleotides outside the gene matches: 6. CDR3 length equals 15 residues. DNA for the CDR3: TGTGCCAGCAGCCTGGACAGGGGCTCGAATGAAAAACTGTTTTTT. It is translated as CASSLDRGSNEKLFF.

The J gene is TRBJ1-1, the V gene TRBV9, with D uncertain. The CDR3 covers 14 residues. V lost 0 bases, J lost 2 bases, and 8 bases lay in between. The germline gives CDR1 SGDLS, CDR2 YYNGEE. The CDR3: CASSVALRNTEAFF. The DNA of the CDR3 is TGTGCCAGCAGCGTAGCTCTTCGTAACACTGAAGCTTTCTTT.

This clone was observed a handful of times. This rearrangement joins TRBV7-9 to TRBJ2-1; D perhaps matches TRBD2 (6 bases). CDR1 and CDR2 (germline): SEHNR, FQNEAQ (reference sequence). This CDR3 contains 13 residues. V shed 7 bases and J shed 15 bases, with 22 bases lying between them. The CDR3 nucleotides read TGTGCCAGCAACGATCTAACCCGGGACTTACCGTTCTTC. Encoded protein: CASNDLTRDLPFF.

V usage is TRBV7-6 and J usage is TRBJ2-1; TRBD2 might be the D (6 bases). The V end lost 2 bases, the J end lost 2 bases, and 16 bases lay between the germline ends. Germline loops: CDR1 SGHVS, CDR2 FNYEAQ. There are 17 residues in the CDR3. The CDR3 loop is CASSLSPLANTYNEQFF. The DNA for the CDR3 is TGTGCCAGCAGCTTAAGCCCGCTAGCGAATACCTACAATGAGCAGTTCTTC.

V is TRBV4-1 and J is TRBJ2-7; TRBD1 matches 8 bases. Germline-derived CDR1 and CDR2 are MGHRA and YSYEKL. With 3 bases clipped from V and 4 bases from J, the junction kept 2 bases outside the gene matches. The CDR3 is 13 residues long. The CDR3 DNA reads TGCGCCAGCAGCCAGAGACAGGGGTACGAGCAGTACTTC. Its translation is CASSQRQGYEQYF.

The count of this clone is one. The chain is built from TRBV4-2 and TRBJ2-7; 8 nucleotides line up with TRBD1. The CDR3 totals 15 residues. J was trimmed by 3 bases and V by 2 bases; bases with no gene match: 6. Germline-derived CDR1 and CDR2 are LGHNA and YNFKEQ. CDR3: CASSQQGASDYEQYF. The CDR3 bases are TGTGCCAGCAGCCAACAGGGGGCGTCTGACTACGAGCAGTACTTC.

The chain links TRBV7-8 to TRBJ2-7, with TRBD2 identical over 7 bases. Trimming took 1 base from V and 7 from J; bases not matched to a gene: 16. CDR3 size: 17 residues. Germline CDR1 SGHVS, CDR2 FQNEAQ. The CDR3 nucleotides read TGTGCCAGCAGCTTAGATTTGCCTAGCGGCACGACTGGGGAGCAGTACTTC. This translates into CASSLDLPSGTTGEQYF.

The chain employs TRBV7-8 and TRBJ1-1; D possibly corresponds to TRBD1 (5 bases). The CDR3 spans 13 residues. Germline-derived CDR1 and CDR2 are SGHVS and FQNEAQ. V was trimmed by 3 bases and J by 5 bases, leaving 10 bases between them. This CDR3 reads CASSLRGRTEAFF. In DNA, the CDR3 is TGTGCCAGCAGCTTGCGGGGGAGGACTGAAGCTTTCTTT.